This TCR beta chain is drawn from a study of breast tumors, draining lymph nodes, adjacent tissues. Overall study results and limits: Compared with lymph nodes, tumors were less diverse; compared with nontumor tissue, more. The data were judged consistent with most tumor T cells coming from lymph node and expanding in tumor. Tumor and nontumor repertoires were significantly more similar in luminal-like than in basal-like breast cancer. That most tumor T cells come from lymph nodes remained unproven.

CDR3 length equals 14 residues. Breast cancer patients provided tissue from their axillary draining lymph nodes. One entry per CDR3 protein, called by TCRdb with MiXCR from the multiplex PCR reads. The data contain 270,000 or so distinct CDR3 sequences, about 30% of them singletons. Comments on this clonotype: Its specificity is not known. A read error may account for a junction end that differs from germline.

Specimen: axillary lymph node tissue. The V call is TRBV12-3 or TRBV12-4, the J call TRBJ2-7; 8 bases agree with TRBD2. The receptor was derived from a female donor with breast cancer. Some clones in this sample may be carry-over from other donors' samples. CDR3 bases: TGTGCCAGCAGGCCGAGCGGGAGCACCCACGAGCGGTACTTC. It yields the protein CASRPSGSTHERYF.